This T cell receptor beta chain emerged from a study of patients and donors after allogeneic stem cell transplantation. This CDR3 comprises 15 residues. J gave up 1 base and V 4 bases, and 6 bases lay outside the gene matches. Germline values: CDR1 SGHRS, CDR2 YFSETQ. A single record per CDR3 protein comes from TCRdb applying MiXCR to the RT-PCR reads. The table has more than 7,500 distinct CDR3 sequences, around a tenth seen once. This receptor was taken from a human donor who was either an allogeneic HSCT recipient or a stem cell or donor lymphocyte infusion donor (not recorded which). It is not recorded whose cells these are; they may come from a transplant donor. The V and J genes are TRBV5-1 and TRBJ2-5; TRBD1 matches 8 bases. What was sequenced was blood, either unsorted or a sorted T cell fraction (not recorded which). The CDR3 coding sequence is TGCGCCAGCAGCCTAGGACAGGGCCCCCAAGAGACCCAGTACTTC. This encodes CASSLGQGPQETQYF. Together with reference TRBV5-1 and TRBJ2-5, the CDR3 gives the full variable domain: KAGVTQTPRYLIKTRGQQVTLSCSPISGHRSVSWYQQTPGQGLQFLFEYFSETQRNKGNFPGRFSGRQFSNSRSEMNVSTLELGDSALYLCASSLGQGPQETQYFGPGTRLLVL.